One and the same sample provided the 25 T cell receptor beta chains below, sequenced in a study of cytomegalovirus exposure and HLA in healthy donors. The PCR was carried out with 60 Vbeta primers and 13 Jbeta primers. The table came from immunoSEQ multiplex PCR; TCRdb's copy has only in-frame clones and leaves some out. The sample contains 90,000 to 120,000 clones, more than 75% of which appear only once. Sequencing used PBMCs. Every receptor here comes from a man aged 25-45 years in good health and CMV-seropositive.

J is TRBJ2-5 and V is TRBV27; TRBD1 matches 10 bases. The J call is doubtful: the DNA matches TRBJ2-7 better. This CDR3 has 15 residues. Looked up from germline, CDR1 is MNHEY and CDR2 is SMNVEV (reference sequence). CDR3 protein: CASIQSGTGVSEQYF. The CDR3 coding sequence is TGTGCCAGCATCCAAAGCGGGACAGGGGTCTCCGAGCAGTACTTC.

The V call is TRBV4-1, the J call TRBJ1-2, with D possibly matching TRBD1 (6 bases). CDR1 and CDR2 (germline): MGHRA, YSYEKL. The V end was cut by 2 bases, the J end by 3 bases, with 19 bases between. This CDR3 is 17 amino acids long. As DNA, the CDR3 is TGCGCCAGCAGCCAATTTGGGAGGGGGAGGAAGGACTATGGCTACACCTTC. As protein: CASSQFGRGRKDYGYTF.

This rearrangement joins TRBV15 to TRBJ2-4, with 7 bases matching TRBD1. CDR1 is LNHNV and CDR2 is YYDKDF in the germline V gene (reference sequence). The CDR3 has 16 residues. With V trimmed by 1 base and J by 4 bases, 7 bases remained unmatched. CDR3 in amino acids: CATSRAIAGGKNIQYF. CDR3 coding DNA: TGTGCCACCAGCAGAGCTATAGCAGGGGGTAAAAACATTCAGTACTTC. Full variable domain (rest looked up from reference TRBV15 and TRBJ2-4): DAMVIQNPRYQVTQFGKPVTLSCSQTLNHNVMYWYQQKSSQAPKLLFHYYDKDFNNEADTPDNFQSRRPNTSFCFLDIRSPGLGDTAMYLCATSRAIAGGKNIQYFGAGTRLSVL.

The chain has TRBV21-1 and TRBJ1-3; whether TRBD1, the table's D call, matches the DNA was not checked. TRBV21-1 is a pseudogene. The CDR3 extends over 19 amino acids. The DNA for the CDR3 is TGTGCCAGCAGCAAAGGAAACGACAATCCAGACAGGGTTGGAAACACCATATATTTT. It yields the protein CASSKGNDNPDRVGNTIYF.

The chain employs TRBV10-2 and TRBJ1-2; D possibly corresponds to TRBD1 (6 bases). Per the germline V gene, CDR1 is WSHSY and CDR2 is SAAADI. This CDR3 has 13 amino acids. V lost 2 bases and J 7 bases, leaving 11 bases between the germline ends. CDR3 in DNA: TGCGCCAGCAGTGAGACAGGGTATCTTGGCTACACCTTC. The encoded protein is CASSETGYLGYTF.

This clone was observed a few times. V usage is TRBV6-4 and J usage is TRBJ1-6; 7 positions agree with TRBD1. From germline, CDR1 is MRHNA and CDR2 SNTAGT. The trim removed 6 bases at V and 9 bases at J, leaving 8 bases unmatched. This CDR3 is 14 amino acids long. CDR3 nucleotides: TGTGCCAGCAGCTTGGGACAGTCCCGTTCACCCCTCCACTTT. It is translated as CASSLGQSRSPLHF.

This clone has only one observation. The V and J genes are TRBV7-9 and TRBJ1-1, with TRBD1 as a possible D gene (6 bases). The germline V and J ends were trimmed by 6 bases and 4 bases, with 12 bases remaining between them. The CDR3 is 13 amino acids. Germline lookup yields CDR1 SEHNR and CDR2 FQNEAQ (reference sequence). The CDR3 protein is CASSGTWGTEAFF. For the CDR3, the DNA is TGTGCCAGCAGTGGGACATGGGGCACTGAAGCTTTCTTT.

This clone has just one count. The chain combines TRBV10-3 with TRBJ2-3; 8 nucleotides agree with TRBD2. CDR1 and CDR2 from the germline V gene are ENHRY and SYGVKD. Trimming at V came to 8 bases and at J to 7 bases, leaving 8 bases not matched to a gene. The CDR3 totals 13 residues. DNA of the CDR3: TGTGCCATCGTGCGGGGGGACACGCATACGCAGTATTTT. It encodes CAIVRGDTHTQYF.

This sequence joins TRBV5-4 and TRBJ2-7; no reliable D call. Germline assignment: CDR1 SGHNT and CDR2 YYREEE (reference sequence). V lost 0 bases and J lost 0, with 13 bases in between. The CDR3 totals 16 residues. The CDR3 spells CASSLVPGTSSYEQYF. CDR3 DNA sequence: TGTGCCAGCAGCTTGGTTCCAGGCACCAGCTCCTACGAGCAGTACTTC.

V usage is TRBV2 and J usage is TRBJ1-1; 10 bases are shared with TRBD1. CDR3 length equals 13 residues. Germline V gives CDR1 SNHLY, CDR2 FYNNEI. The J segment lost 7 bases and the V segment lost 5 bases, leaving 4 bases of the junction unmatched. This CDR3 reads CASSNGQGGEAFF. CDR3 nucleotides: TGTGCCAGCAGTAACGGACAGGGGGGTGAAGCTTTCTTT. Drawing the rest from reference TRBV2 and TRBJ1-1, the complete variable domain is EPEVTQTPSHQVTQMGQEVILRCVPISNHLYFYWYRQILGQKVEFLVSFYNNEISEKSEIFDDQFSVERPDGSNFTLKIRSTKLEDSAMYFCASSNGQGGEAFFGQGTRLTVV.

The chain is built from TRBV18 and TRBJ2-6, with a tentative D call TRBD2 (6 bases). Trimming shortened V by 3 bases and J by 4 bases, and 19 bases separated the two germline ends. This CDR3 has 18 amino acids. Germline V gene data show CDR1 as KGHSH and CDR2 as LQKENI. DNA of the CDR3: TGTGCCAGCTCACCGGGGGAGGAGAAGCAACCAGGGGCCAACGTCCTGACTTTC. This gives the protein CASSPGEEKQPGANVLTF.

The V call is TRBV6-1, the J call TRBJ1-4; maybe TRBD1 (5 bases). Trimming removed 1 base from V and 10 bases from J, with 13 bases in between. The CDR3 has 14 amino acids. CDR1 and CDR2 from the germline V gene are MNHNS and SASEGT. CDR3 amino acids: CASSEGGGAGKLFF. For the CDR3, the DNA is TGTGCCAGCAGTGAAGGGGGAGGGGCAGGAAAACTGTTTTTT.

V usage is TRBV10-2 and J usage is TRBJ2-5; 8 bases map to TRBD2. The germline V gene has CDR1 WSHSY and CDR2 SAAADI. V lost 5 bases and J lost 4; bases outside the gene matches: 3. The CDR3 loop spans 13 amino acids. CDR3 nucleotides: TGCGCCAGCAGTTTAGCGGGGTTAGAGACCCAGTACTTC. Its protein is CASSLAGLETQYF.

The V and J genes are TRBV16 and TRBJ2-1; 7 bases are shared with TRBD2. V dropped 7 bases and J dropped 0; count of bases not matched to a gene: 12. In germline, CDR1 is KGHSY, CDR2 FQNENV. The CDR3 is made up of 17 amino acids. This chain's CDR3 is CASNKLGRGSSYNEQFF. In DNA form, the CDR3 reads TGTGCCAGCAACAAGCTCGGGCGGGGGTCCTCCTACAATGAGCAGTTCTTC.

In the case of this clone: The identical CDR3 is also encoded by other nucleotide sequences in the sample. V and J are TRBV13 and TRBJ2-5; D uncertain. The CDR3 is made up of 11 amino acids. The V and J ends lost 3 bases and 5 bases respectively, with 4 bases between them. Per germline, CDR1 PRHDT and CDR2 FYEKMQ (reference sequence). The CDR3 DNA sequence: TGTGCCAGCAGCTTTCGGGAGACCCAGTACTTC. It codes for CASSFRETQYF.

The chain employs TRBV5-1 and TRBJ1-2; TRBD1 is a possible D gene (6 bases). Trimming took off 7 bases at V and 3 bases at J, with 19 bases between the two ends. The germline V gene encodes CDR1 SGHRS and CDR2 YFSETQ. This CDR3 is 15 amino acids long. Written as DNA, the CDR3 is TGCGCCAGCCGGACGAACAGGGAAGTTCACTATGGCTACACCTTC. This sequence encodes CASRTNREVHYGYTF.

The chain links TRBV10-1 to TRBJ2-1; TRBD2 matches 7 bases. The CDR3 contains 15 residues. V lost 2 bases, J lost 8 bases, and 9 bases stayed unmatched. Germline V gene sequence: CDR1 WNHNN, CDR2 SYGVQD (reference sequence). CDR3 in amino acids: CASSETAGLADEQFF. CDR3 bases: TGCGCCAGCAGTGAGACAGCGGGACTCGCCGATGAGCAGTTCTTC.

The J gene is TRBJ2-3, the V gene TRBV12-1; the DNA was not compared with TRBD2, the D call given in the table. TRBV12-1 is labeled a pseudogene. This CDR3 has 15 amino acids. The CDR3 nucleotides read TGTGCCAGCAGCTCCGGTAGCGGGGGGGCCGAGGCGCAGTATTTT. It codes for CASSSGSGGAEAQYF.

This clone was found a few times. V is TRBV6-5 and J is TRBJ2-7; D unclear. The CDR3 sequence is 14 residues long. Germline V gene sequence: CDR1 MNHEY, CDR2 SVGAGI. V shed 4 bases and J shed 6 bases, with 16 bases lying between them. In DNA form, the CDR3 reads TGTGCCAGCAGTTCTGGGCCTTTCGGCACCGAGCAGTACTTC. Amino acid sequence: CASSSGPFGTEQYF.

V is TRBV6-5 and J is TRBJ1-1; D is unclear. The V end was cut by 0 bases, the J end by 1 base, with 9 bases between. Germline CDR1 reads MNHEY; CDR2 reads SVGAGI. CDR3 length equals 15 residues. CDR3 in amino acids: CASSYSNTQNTEAFF. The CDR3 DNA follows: TGTGCCAGCAGTTACTCCAACACACAGAACACTGAAGCTTTCTTT.

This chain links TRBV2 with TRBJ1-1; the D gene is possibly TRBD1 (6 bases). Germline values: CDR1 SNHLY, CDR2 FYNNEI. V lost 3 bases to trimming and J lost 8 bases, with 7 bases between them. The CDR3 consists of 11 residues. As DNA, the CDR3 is TGTGCCAGCAGTGACGACAGGGAAGCTTTCTTT. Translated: CASSDDREAFF.

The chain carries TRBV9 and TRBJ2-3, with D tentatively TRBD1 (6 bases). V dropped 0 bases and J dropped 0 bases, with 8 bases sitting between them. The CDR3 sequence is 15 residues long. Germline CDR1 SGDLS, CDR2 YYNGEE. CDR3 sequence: CASSVVTGSTDTQYF. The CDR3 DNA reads TGTGCCAGCAGCGTAGTGACAGGCAGCACAGATACGCAGTATTTT.

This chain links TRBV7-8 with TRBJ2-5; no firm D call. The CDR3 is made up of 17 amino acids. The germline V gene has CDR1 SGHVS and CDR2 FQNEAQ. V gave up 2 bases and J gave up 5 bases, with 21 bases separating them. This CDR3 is CASSLIPRGELQETQYF. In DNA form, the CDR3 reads TGTGCCAGCAGCTTAATTCCCCGCGGTGAGCTCCAGGAGACCCAGTACTTC.

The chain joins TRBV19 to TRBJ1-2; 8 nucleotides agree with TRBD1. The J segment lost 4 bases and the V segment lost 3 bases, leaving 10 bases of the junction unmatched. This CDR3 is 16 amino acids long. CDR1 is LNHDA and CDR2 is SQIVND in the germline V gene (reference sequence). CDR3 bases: TGTGCCAGTAGTATCGAGGACAGGGCGATTGGCTATGGCTACACCTTC. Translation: CASSIEDRAIGYGYTF.

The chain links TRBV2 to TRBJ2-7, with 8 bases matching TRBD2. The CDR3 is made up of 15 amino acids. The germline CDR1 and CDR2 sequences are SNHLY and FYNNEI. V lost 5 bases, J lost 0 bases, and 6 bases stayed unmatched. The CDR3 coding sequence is TGTGCCAGCAGTATACTTAGCGGGGCCTCCTACGAGCAGTACTTC. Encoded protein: CASSILSGASYEQYF. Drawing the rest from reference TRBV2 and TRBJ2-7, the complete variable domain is EPEVTQTPSHQVTQMGQEVILRCVPISNHLYFYWYRQILGQKVEFLVSFYNNEISEKSEIFDDQFSVERPDGSNFTLKIRSTKLEDSAMYFCASSILSGASYEQYFGPGTRLTVT.